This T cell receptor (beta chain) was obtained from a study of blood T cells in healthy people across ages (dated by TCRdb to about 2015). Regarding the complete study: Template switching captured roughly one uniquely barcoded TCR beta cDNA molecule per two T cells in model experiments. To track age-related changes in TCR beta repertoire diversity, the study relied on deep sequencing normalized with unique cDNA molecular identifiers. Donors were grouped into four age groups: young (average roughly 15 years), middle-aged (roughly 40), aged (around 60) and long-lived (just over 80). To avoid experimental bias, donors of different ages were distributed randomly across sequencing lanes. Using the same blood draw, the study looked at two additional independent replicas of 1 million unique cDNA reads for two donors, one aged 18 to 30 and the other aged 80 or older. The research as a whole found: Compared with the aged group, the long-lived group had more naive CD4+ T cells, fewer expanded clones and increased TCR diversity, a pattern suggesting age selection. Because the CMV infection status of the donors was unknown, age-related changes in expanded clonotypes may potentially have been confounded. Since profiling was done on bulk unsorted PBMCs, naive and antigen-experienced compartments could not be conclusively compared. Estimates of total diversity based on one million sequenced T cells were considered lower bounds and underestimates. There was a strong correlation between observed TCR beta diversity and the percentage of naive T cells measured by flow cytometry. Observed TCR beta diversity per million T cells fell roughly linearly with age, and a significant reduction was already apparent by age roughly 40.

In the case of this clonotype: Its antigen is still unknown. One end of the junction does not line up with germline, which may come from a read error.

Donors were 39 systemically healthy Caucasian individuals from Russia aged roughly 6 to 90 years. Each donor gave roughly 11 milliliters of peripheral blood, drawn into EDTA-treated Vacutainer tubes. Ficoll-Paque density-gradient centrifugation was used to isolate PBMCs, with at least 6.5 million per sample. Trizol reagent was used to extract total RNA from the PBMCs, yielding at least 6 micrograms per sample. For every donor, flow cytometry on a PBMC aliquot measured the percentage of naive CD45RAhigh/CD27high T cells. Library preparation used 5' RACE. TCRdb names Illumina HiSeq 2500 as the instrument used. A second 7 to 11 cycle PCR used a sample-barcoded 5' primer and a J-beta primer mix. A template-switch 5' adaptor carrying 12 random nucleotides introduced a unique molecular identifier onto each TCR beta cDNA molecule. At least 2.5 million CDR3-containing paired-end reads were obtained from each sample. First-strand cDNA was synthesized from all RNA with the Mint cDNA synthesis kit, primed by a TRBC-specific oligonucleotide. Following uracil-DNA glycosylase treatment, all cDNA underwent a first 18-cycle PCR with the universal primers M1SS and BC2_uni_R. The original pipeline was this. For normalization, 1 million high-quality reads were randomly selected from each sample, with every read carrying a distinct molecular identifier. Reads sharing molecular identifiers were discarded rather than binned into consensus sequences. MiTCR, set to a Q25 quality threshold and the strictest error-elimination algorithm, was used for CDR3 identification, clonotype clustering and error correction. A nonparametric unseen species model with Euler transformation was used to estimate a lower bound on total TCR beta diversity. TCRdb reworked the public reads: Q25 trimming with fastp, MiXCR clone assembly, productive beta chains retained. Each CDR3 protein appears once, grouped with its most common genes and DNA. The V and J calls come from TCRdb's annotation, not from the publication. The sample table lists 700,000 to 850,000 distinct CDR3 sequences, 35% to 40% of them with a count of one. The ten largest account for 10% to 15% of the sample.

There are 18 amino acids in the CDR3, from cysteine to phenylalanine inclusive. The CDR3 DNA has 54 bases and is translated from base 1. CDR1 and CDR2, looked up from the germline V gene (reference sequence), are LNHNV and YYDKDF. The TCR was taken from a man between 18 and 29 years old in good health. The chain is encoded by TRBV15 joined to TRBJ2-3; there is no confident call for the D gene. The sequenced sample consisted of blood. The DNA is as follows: TGTGTCACCAGCAGATCGCCACCGGGTAGGCCCCCCACAGATACGCAGTATTTT. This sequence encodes CVTSRSPPGRPPTDTQYF.